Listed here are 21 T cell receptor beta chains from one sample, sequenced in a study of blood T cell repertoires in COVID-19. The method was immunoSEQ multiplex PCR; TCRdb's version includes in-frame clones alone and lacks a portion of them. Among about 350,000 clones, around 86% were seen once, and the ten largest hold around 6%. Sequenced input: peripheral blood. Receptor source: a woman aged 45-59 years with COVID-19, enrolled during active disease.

CDR3 sequence: CASSLVGTGTGYTF. The CDR3 DNA reads TGTGCCAGCAGCTTGGTGGGAACAGGGACCGGCTACACCTTC. The rearrangement joins TRBV5-6 to TRBJ1-2; D is perhaps TRBD1 (6 bases). The germline gives CDR1 SGHDT, CDR2 YYEEEE. V lost 0 bases to trimming and J lost 8 bases, with 14 bases between them. CDR3 length equals 14 residues.

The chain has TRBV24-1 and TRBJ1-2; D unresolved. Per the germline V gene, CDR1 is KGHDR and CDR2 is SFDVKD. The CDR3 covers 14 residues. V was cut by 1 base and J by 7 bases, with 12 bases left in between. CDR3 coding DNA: TGTGCCACCAGTGATTTTGGAGGATTGAGTGGCTACACCTTC. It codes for CATSDFGGLSGYTF.

This chain's CDR3 is CASSKRQFPYEQYF. CDR3 sequence (DNA): TGCGCCAGCAGCAAAAGACAGTTCCCCTACGAGCAGTACTTC. This chain uses TRBV5-1 with TRBJ2-7; D might be TRBD1 (5 bases). V lost 4 bases and J 2 bases, leaving 13 bases between the germline ends. Per the germline V gene, CDR1 is SGHRS and CDR2 is YFSETQ. The CDR3 covers 14 residues.

The CDR3 here is CASKEDLTGYEQYF. The CDR3 nucleotides are TGTGCCAGCAAGGAGGATTTAACCGGTTACGAGCAGTACTTC. The chain recombines TRBV6-5 with TRBJ2-7, with D maybe TRBD2 (5 bases). Germline lookup yields CDR1 MNHEY and CDR2 SVGAGI. Trimming took off 7 bases at V and 4 bases at J, with 17 bases between the two ends. The CDR3 has 14 amino acids.

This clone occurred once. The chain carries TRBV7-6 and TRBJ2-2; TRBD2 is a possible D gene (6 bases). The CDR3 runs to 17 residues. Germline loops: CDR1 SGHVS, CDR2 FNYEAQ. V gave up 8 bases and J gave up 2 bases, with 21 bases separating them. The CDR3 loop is CASRRSGPPGNTGELFF. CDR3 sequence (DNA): TGTGCCAGCCGAAGAAGCGGGCCACCGGGTAACACCGGGGAGCTGTTTTTT.

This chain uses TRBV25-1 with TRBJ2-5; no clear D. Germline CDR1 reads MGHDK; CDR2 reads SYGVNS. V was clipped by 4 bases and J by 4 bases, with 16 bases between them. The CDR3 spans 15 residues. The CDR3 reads CASSVGAPRRETQYF. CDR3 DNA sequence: TGTGCCAGCAGTGTGGGCGCCCCTCGGCGAGAGACCCAGTACTTC.

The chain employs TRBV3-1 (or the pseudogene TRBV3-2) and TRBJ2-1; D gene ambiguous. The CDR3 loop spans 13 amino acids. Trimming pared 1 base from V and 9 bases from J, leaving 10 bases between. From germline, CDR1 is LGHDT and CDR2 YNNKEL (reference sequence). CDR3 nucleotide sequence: TGTGCCAGCAGCCAAGGAGGCGTTTTTGAGCAGTTCTTC. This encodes CASSQGGVFEQFF.

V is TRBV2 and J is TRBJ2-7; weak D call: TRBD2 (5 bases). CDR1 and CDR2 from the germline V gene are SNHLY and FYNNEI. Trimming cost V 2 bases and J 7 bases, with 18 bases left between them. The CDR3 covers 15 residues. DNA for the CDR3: TGTGCCAGCAGTGAAAATAGAGAGGGTTCGGTAGAGCAGTACTTC. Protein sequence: CASSENREGSVEQYF.

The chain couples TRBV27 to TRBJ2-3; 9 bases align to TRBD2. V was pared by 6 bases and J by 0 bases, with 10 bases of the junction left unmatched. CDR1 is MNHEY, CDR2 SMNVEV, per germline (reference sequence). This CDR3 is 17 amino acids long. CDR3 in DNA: TGTGCCAGCAGCCTAGCGGGGTGGGGGAAGAGCACAGATACGCAGTATTTT. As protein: CASSLAGWGKSTDTQYF.

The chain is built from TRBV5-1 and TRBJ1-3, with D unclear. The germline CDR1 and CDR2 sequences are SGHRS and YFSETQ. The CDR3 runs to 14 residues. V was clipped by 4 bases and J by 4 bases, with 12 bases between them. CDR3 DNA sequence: TGCGCCAGCAGCAAGGGAACGGGAGGAAACACCATATATTTT. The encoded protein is CASSKGTGGNTIYF.

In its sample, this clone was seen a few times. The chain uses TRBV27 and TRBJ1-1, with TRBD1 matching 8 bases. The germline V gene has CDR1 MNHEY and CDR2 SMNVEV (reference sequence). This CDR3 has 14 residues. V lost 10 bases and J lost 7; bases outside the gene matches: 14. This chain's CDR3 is CATRLGQGAVEAFF. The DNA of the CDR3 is TGTGCCACTCGTCTGGGCCAGGGGGCCGTTGAAGCTTTCTTT.

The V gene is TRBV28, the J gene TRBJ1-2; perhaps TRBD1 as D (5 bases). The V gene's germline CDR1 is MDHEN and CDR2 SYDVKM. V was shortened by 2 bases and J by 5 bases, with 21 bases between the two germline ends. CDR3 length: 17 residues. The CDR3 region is CASSLPANGGSPYGYTF. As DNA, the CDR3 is TGTGCCAGCAGTTTACCTGCGAATGGGGGGAGTCCTTATGGCTACACCTTC.

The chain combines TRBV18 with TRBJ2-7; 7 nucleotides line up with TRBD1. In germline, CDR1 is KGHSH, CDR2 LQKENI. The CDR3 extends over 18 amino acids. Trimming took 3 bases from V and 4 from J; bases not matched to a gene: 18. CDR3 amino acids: CASSPYGPMTGKAYEQYF. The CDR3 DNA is TGTGCCAGCTCACCCTACGGCCCCATGACAGGGAAAGCATACGAGCAGTACTTC.

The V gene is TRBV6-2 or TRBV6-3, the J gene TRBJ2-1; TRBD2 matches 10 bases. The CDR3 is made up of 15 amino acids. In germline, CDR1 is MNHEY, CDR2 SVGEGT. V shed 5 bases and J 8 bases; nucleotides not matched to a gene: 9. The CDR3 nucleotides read TGTGCCAGCAGTCAGCTAGCGGGAGCAGTCCATGAGCAGTTCTTC. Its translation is CASSQLAGAVHEQFF.

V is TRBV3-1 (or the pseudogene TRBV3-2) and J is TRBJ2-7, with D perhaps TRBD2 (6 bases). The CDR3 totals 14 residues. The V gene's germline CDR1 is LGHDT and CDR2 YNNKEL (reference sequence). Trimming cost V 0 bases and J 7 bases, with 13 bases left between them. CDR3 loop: CASSQDAGRGEQYF. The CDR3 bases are TGTGCCAGCAGCCAAGATGCCGGGAGAGGTGAGCAGTACTTC.

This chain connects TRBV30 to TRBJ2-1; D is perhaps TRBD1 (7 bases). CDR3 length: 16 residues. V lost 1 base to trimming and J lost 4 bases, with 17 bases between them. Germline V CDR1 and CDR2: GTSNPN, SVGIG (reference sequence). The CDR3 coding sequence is TGTGCCTGGAGTGGGGCCCAGGGGGGAGTTTACAATGAGCAGTTCTTC. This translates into CAWSGAQGGVYNEQFF.

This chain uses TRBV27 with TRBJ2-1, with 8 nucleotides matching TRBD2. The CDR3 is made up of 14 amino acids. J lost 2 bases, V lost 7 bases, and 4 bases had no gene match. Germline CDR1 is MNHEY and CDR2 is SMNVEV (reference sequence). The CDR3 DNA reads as TGTGCCAGCAAACTAGCGGAGACCTACAATGAGCAGTTCTTC. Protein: CASKLAETYNEQFF.

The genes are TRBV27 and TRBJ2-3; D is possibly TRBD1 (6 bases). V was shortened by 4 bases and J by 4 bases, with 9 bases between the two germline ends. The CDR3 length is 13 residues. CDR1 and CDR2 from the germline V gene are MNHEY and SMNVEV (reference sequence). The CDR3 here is CASSSGQPDTQYF. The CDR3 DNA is TGTGCCAGCAGTTCCGGACAGCCAGATACGCAGTATTTT.

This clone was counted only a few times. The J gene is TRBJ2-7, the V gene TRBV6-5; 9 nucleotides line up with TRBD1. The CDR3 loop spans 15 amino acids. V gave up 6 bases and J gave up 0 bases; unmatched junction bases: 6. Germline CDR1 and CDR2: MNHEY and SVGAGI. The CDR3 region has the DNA TGTGCCAGCAGACCGGACAGGGGTCTCTCCTACGAGCAGTACTTC. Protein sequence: CASRPDRGLSYEQYF.

The CDR3 loop is CASSPDRGEQFF. In nucleotides, the CDR3 is TGTGCCAGCAGCCCTGACAGGGGTGAGCAGTTCTTC. The rearrangement links TRBV27 to TRBJ2-1, with 8 bases lining up with TRBD1. V lost 6 bases, J lost 9 bases, and 4 bases stayed unmatched. The CDR3 spans 12 residues. CDR1 is MNHEY, CDR2 SMNVEV, per germline (reference sequence).

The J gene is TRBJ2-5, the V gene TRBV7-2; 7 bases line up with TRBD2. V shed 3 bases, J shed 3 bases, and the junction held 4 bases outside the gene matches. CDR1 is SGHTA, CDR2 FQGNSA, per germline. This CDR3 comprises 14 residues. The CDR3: CASSFLGGEETQYF. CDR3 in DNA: TGTGCCAGCAGCTTTTTGGGGGGGGAAGAGACCCAGTACTTC. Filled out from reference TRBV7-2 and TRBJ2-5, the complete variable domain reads GAGVSQSPSNKVTEKGKDVELRCDPISGHTALYWYRQSLGQGLEFLIYFQGNSAPDKSGLPSDRFSAERTGGSVSTLTIQRTQQEDSAVYLCASSFLGGEETQYFGPGTRLLVL.